Shown below are 27 T cell receptor beta chains from a single sample sequenced in a study of cytomegalovirus exposure and HLA in healthy donors. The PCR had 60 Vbeta and 13 Jbeta primers. Assay used: immunoSEQ multiplex PCR; TCRdb lists only in-frame clones, some missing. The sample lists 200,000 or so clones; 82% were seen once. The specimen was PBMCs. Receptors were obtained from a boy younger than 10 in good health and CMV-seronegative.

This chain joins TRBV2 and TRBJ2-1, with TRBD1 matching 7 bases. With V trimmed by 6 bases and J by 5 bases, 10 bases remained unmatched. The CDR3 has 15 amino acids. Germline CDR1 SNHLY, CDR2 FYNNEI. CDR3 residues: CASREITGTDNEQFF. As DNA, the CDR3 is TGTGCCAGCAGGGAAATTACCGGGACAGACAATGAGCAGTTCTTC. The full variable domain, with the rest looked up from reference TRBV2 and TRBJ2-1, is EPEVTQTPSHQVTQMGQEVILRCVPISNHLYFYWYRQILGQKVEFLVSFYNNEISEKSEIFDDQFSVERPDGSNFTLKIRSTKLEDSAMYFCASREITGTDNEQFFGPGTRLTVL.

This clone was counted between two and nine times. The chain recombines TRBV7-9 with TRBJ2-5, with 8 bases that match TRBD1. Per germline, CDR1 SEHNR and CDR2 FQNEAQ (reference sequence). The junction had 12 bases not matched to a gene; V was cut back by 5 bases and J by 4 bases. CDR3 length: 16 amino acids. CDR3 bases: TGTGCCAGCAGCCCCGCTACAGGGGGAAGGGGAGAGACCCAGTACTTC. Protein product: CASSPATGGRGETQYF. The full variable domain, completed using reference TRBV7-9 and TRBJ2-5, is DTGVSQNPRHKITKRGQNVTFRCDPISEHNRLYWYRQTLGQGPEFLTYFQNEAQLEKSRLLSDRFSAERPKGSFSTLEIQRTEQGDSAMYLCASSPATGGRGETQYFGPGTRLLVL.

The V call is TRBV15, the J call TRBJ2-2; the match to TRBD1 covers 8 bases. CDR3 size: 15 residues. Germline V gives CDR1 LNHNV, CDR2 YYDKDF (reference sequence). V lost 5 bases, J lost 4 bases, and 6 bases stayed unmatched. Here the CDR3 DNA reads TGTGCCACCAGCGGACAGGGTTCTGGCACCGGGGAGCTGTTTTTT. Protein product: CATSGQGSGTGELFF.

J is TRBJ1-2 and V is TRBV7-8; 8 bases fit TRBD1. In germline, CDR1 is SGHVS, CDR2 FQNEAQ. CDR3 length: 15 residues. The V and J ends lost 3 bases and 4 bases, in that order; junction bases with no gene match: 7. In DNA form, the CDR3 reads TGTGCCAGCAGCTTGGCCGGACAGGGAAGCTATGGCTACACCTTC. This encodes CASSLAGQGSYGYTF.

CDR3 DNA sequence: TGTGCCAGCAGCTCCTACAGGGGCACAGATACGCAGTATTTT. Its translation: CASSSYRGTDTQYF. This chain uses TRBV7-2 with TRBJ2-3; possibly TRBD1 for D (6 bases). The CDR3 length is 14 residues. V was clipped by 4 bases and J by 1 base, with 9 bases between them. Germline CDR1 and CDR2: SGHTA and FQGNSA.

The chain is built from TRBV9 and TRBJ2-5; a possible D gene is TRBD2 (7 bases). CDR3 length equals 16 residues. Germline lookup yields CDR1 SGDLS and CDR2 YYNGEE. With 4 bases removed from V and 5 bases from J, the gap between germline ends came to 21 bases. The CDR3 here is CASSPGWGGAGETQYF. The CDR3 DNA is TGTGCCAGCAGCCCTGGGTGGGGGGGGGCCGGCGAGACCCAGTACTTC. Drawing the rest from reference TRBV9 and TRBJ2-5, the complete variable domain is DSGVTQTPKHLITATGQRVTLRCSPRSGDLSVYWYQQSLDQGLQFLIQYYNGEERAKGNILERFSAQQFPDLHSELNLSSLELGDSALYFCASSPGWGGAGETQYFGPGTRLLVL.

The rearrangement uses TRBV7-9 and TRBJ2-3, with D uncertain. CDR3 size: 16 residues. V was shortened by 1 base and J by 3 bases, with 14 bases between the two germline ends. The V gene's germline CDR1 is SEHNR and CDR2 FQNEAQ (reference sequence). CDR3 DNA sequence: TGTGCCAGCAGCTTAGATGTTCTAGATCTAACAGATACGCAGTATTTT. Translated: CASSLDVLDLTDTQYF.

This clone was seen a single time. The chain couples TRBV20-1 to TRBJ1-1; weak D call: TRBD1 (6 bases). Germline V gene lookup returns CDR1 DFQATT and CDR2 SNEGSKA (reference sequence). This CDR3 spans 11 amino acids. V lost 3 bases and J 7 bases, leaving 9 bases between the germline ends. CDR3 bases: TGCAGTGCTAGGGGCAGGGGTGAAGCTTTCTTT. Protein product: CSARGRGEAFF.

V and J are TRBV2 and TRBJ1-2, with TRBD1 identical over 8 bases. J gave up 3 bases and V 5 bases, and 8 bases lay outside the gene matches. The CDR3 length is 15 residues. From germline, CDR1 is SNHLY and CDR2 FYNNEI. The CDR3 coding sequence is TGTGCCAGCAGTCCCGGACAGGGTTATTACTATGGCTACACCTTC. It codes for CASSPGQGYYYGYTF.

This sequence joins TRBV10-3 and TRBJ2-1, with 7 bases that match TRBD1. This CDR3 has 15 residues. Germline V gene data show CDR1 as ENHRY and CDR2 as SYGVKD. V lost 10 bases, J lost 5 bases, and 14 bases stayed unmatched. In DNA, the CDR3 is TGTGCCACCGCCCCCCGACAGGGTGCCGACAATGAGCAGTTCTTC. Its translation is CATAPRQGADNEQFF.

The chain recombines TRBV18 with TRBJ2-3, with 8 bases fitting TRBD1. V gave up 4 bases and J gave up 1 base; unmatched junction bases: 1. In germline, CDR1 is KGHSH, CDR2 LQKENI. CDR3 length equals 14 residues. CDR3 loop: CASSRGQGTDTQYF. The CDR3 nucleotides read TGTGCCAGCTCACGGGGACAGGGCACAGATACGCAGTATTTT.

This rearrangement joins TRBV19 to TRBJ2-5; D is undetermined. The DNA end favors TRBJ2-7, so the J call may be wrong. Germline CDR1 is LNHDA and CDR2 is SQIVND (reference sequence). The CDR3 extends over 14 amino acids. CDR3 loop: CASSRAGLAYEQYF. The DNA for the CDR3 is TGTGCCAGTAGTAGGGCTGGGCTGGCCTACGAGCAGTACTTC.

The chain recombines TRBV18 with TRBJ1-1; the D is unclear. The V and J ends lost 4 bases and 5 bases respectively, with 17 bases between them. This CDR3 spans 15 amino acids. Germline CDR1 reads KGHSH; CDR2 reads LQKENI. CDR3 nucleotide sequence: TGTGCCAGCTCACAGGCGGACGTCAGAGGGACTGAAGCTTTCTTT. Translated: CASSQADVRGTEAFF.

The chain employs TRBV6-5 and TRBJ2-7, with TRBD2 matching 7 bases. The CDR3 consists of 15 residues. Germline V gives CDR1 MNHEY, CDR2 SVGAGI. The junction had 8 bases not matched to a gene; V was cut back by 5 bases and J by 1 base. The DNA for the CDR3 is TGTGCCAGCAGTACCTCGCGGGGGTGGTCCTACGAGCAGTACTTC. Amino acid sequence: CASSTSRGWSYEQYF.

V is TRBV9 and J is TRBJ2-2; D perhaps matches TRBD2 (5 bases). There are 16 residues in the CDR3. Germline-derived CDR1 and CDR2 are SGDLS and YYNGEE. V gave up 3 bases and J gave up 6 bases, with 18 bases separating them. The CDR3 loop reads CASSGSGFMNAGELFF. CDR3 sequence (DNA): TGTGCCAGCAGCGGGAGCGGTTTTATGAATGCCGGGGAGCTGTTTTTT.

The chain carries TRBV6-1 and TRBJ1-4; 11 nucleotides agree with TRBD1. The CDR3 length is 14 residues. Germline V gene sequence: CDR1 MNHNS, CDR2 SASEGT. Germline trimming cut 6 bases from V and 8 bases from J; bases unmatched to any gene: 5. The CDR3 sequence: CASSGTGGREKLFF. CDR3 sequence (DNA): TGTGCCAGCAGCGGGACAGGGGGACGGGAAAAACTGTTTTTT.

The chain is built from TRBV10-3 and TRBJ2-2; D is perhaps TRBD2 (6 bases). Germline CDR1 ENHRY, CDR2 SYGVKD. The V end was cut by 4 bases, the J end by 2 bases, with 14 bases between. This CDR3 is 16 amino acids long. The DNA for the CDR3 is TGTGCCATCAGTGCCCATATCGGGGGTAACACCGGGGAGCTGTTTTTT. Encoded protein: CAISAHIGGNTGELFF.

The V and J genes are TRBV19 and TRBJ1-2, with TRBD1 matching 9 bases. Germline-derived CDR1 and CDR2 are LNHDA and SQIVND (reference sequence). The CDR3 covers 15 residues. The junction had 7 bases not matched to a gene; V was cut back by 7 bases and J by 1 base. The CDR3 region has the DNA TGTGCCAGTACCCTCGGACAGGGGCTTAACTATGGCTACACCTTC. This sequence encodes CASTLGQGLNYGYTF.

In its sample, this clone was seen once. The chain joins TRBV4-3 to TRBJ2-7; 8 nucleotides align to TRBD2. CDR1 LGHNA and CDR2 YSLEER come from the germline V gene. V lost 1 base to trimming and J lost 3 bases; unmatched junction nucleotides: 8. CDR3 length: 16 amino acids. The CDR3 is CASSQAPGGAVYEQYF. Here the CDR3 DNA reads TGCGCCAGCAGCCAAGCCCCCGGGGGGGCCGTCTACGAGCAGTACTTC.

A single count supports this clone. The chain recombines TRBV7-8 with TRBJ1-4; 11 bases fit TRBD1. The CDR3 length is 17 residues. The trim removed 8 bases at V and 3 bases at J, leaving 11 bases unmatched. Germline assignment: CDR1 SGHVS and CDR2 FQNEAQ. CDR3: CASRRDRGLIANEKLFF. The CDR3 DNA reads as TGTGCCAGCCGGAGGGACAGGGGGTTGATAGCTAATGAAAAACTGTTTTTT.

This sequence joins TRBV6-5 and TRBJ1-6; a weak D match, TRBD1 (6 bases). The germline V and J ends were trimmed by 0 bases and 7 bases, with 7 bases remaining between them. The V gene's germline CDR1 is MNHEY and CDR2 SVGAGI. CDR3 length: 14 residues. The CDR3 DNA sequence: TGTGCCAGCAGTTACTCGACAGGAAATTCACCCCTCCACTTT. Its protein product is CASSYSTGNSPLHF.

In this sample, this clone turned up once. The chain carries TRBV4-3 and TRBJ2-4; D is possibly TRBD1 (5 bases). Germline assignment: CDR1 LGHNA and CDR2 YSLEER. The ends were cut back, 1 base at V and 12 bases at J, with 13 bases in the middle. This CDR3 has 13 amino acids. The CDR3 region has the DNA TGCGCCAGCAGCCAAGTGATGGGCGACAGTCAGTACTTC. Its translation is CASSQVMGDSQYF.

The V gene is TRBV30, the J gene TRBJ2-2, with a weak D call TRBD2 (5 bases). Germline V CDR1 and CDR2: GTSNPN, SVGIG (reference sequence). The V and J ends lost 3 bases and 1 base respectively, with 6 bases between them. CDR3 length equals 13 residues. This CDR3 reads CAWSGLNTGELFF. The CDR3, as DNA: TGTGCCTGGAGCGGACTGAACACCGGGGAGCTGTTTTTT.

In its sample, this clone was seen a few times. The chain links TRBV7-6 to TRBJ1-1, with D perhaps TRBD1 (5 bases). CDR3 size: 13 residues. V was shortened by 1 base and J by 5 bases, with 8 bases between the two germline ends. From germline, CDR1 is SGHVS and CDR2 FNYEAQ. The chain's CDR3 is CASSLGGGTEAFF. CDR3 DNA sequence: TGTGCCAGCAGCTTAGGGGGGGGAACTGAAGCTTTCTTT.

The sample holds a few counts of this clone. The chain has TRBV9 and TRBJ2-2, with TRBD1 matching 7 bases. CDR1 and CDR2 from the germline V gene are SGDLS and YYNGEE. CDR3 length equals 15 residues. J was trimmed by 5 bases and V by 0 bases; bases with no gene match: 4. CDR3 protein: CASSVGQGWTGELFF. CDR3 DNA sequence: TGTGCCAGCAGCGTAGGACAGGGTTGGACCGGGGAGCTGTTTTTT.

This chain links TRBV18 with TRBJ1-3; possible D gene TRBD1, 5 bases. The CDR3 spans 17 residues. V shed 1 base and J shed 2 bases, with 15 bases lying between them. The germline V gene encodes CDR1 KGHSH and CDR2 LQKENI. CDR3 amino acids: CASSPRPPAGTGNTIYF. DNA for the CDR3: TGTGCCAGCTCACCACGGCCCCCGGCAGGGACTGGAAACACCATATATTTT. Filled out from reference TRBV18 and TRBJ1-3, the complete variable domain reads NAGVMQNPRHLVRRRGQEARLRCSPMKGHSHVYWYRQLPEEGLKFMVYLQKENIIDESGMPKERFSAEFPKEGPSILRIQQVVRGDSAAYFCASSPRPPAGTGNTIYFGEGSWLTVV.

The chain carries TRBV5-6 and TRBJ2-3; weak D call: TRBD2 (5 bases). The V gene's germline CDR1 is SGHDT and CDR2 YYEEEE. Trimming stripped 0 bases from V and 4 bases from J, with 9 bases between. The CDR3 loop spans 14 amino acids. CDR3 sequence reads: CASSLAFGADTQYF. In DNA form, the CDR3 reads TGTGCCAGCAGCTTGGCCTTCGGGGCAGATACGCAGTATTTT.